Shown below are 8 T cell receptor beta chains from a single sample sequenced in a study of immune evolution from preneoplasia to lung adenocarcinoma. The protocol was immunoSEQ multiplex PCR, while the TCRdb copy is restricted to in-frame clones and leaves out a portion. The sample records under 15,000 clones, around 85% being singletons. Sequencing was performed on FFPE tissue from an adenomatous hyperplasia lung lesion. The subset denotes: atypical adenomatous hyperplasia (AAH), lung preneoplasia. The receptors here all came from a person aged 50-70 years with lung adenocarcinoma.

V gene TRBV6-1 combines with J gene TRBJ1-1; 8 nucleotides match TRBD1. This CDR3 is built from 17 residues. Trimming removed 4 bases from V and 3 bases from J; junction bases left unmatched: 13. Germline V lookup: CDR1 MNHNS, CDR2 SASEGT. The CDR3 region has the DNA TGTGCCAGCAGTGGGGACAGGTATTTCGTAGAGCACACTGAAGCTTTCTTT. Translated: CASSGDRYFVEHTEAFF.

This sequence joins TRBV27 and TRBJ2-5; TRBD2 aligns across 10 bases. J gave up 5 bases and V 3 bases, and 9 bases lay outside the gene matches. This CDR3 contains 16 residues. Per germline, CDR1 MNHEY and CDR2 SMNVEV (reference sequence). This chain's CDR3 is CASSFLLPSGSETQYF. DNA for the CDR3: TGTGCCAGCAGTTTTCTTTTGCCTAGCGGGAGTGAGACCCAGTACTTC.

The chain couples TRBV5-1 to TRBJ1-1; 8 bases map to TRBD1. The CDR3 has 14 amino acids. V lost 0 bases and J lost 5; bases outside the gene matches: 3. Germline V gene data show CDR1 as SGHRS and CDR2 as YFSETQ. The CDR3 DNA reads TGCGCCAGCAGCTTGGCCAGGGGGCGGACTGAAGCTTTCTTT. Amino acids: CASSLARGRTEAFF.

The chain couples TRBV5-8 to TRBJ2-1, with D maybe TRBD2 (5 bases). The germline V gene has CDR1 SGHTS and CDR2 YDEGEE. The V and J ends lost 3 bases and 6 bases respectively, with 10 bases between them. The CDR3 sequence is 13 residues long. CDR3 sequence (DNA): TGTGCCAGCAGCTCCGCGGGTGGCAATGAGCAGTTCTTC. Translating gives CASSSAGGNEQFF.

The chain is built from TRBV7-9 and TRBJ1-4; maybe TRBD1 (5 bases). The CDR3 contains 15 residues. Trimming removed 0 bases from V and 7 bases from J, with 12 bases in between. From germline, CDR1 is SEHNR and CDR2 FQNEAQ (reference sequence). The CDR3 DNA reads TGTGCCAGCAGCTTAGCGCAGGGCTTGCCTGAAAAACTGTTTTTT. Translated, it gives CASSLAQGLPEKLFF.

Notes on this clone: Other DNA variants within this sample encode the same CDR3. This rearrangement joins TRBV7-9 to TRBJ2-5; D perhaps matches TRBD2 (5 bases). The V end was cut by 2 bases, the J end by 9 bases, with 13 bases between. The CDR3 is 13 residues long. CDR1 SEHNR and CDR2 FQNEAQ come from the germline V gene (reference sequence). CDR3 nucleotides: TGTGCCAGCAGCTTACTTGGGGAGTCGTCCCAGTACTTC. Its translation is CASSLLGESSQYF.

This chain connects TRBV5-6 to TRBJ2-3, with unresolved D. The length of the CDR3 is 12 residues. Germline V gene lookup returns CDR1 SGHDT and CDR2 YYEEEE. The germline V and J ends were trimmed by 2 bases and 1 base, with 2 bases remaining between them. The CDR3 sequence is CASSLRTDTQYF. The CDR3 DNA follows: TGTGCCAGCAGCTTACGCACAGATACGCAGTATTTT.

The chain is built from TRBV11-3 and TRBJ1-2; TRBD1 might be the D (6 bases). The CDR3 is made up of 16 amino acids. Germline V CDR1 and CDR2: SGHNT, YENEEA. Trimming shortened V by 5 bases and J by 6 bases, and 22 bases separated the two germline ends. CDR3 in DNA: TGTGCCAGCAGCCCGAGGGGGGGAGGGCCGGAAAATGGCTACACCTTC. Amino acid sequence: CASSPRGGGPENGYTF.